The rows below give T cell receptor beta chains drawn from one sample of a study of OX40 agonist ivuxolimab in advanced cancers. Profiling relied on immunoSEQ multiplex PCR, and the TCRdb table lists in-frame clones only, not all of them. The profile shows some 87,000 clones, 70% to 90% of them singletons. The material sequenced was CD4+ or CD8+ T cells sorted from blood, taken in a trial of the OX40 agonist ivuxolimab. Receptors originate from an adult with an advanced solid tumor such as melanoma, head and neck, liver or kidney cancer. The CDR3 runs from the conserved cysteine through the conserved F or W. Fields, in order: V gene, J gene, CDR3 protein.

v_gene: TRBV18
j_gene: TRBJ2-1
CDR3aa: CASSPRGQGGNEQFF

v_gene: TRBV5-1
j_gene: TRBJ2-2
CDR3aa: CASSLAAGGTGELFF

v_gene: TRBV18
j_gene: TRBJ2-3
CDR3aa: CASSRLGTGSTDTQYF

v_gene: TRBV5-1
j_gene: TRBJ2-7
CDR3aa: CASSLDPGTGSYEQYF

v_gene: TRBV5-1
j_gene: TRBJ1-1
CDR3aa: CASSLEGRGRSNTEAFF

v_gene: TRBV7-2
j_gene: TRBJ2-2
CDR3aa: CASSPFHRGGTGELFF

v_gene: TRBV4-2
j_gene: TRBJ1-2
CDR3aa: CASSQKHGQLDVGYTF

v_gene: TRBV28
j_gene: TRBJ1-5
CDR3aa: CASSSSRPGKGNQPQHF

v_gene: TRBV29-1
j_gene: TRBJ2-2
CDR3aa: CSATDRFNTGELFF

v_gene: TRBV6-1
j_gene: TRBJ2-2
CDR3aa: CASRPTSGDTGELFF

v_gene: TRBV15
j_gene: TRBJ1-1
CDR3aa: CATREDRDTEAFF

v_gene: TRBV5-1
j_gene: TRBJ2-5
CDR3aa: CASRLSGVQETQYF

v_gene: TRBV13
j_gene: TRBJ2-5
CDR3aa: CASSLGLAATQYF

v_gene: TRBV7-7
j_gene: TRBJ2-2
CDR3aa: CASSLAGGINTGELFF

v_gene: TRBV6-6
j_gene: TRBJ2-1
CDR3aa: CASSYSESSNEQFF

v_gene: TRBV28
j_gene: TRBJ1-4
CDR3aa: CASSLVGQGPEKLFF

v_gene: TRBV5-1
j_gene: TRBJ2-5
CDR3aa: CASSSVPLAGAGGTQYF

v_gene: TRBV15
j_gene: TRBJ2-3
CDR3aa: CASSGEGDTQYF

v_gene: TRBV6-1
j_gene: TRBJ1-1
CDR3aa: CASTERQGVGTEAFF

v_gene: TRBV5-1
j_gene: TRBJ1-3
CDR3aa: CASSLVGGTGNTIYF

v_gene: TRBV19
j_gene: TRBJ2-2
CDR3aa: CASRTGNTGELFF

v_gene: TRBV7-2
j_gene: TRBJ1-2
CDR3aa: CASSLLAVASGYTF

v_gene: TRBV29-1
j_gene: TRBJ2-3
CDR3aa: CSVAGTRGTDTQYF

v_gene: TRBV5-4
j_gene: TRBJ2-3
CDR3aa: CASSLWQGETDTQYF

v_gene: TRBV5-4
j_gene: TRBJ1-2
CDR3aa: CASSFRTGHHGYTF

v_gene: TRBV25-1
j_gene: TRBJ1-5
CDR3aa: CASSEWSTDQPQHF

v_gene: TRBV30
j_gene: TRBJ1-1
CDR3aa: CAWGPLGGGGTEAFF

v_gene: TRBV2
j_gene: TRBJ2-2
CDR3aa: CASSEKQVNTGELFF

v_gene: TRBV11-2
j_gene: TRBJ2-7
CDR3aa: CASSLDPGTYEQYF

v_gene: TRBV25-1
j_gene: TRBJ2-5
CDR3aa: CASSRTGAETQYF

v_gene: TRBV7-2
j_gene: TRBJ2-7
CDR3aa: CASSLTGRTGNEQYF

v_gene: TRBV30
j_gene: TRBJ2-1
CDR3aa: CAWSVSGEQFF

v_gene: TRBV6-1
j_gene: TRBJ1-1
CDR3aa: CASSPRQAEAFF

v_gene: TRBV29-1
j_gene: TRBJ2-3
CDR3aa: CSVSTGGSWRHTDTQYF

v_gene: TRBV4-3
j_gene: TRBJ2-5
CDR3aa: CASSQGGGGASETQYF

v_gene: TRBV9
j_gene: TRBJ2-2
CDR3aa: CASSVQLMQHTGELFF

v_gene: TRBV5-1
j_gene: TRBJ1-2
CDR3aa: CASRPPGQANYGYTF

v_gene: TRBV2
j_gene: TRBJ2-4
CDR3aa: CASQGDVNIQYF

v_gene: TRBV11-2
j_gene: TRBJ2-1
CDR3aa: CASSLRFNEQFF

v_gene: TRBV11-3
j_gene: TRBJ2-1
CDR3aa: CASSSAISGGNNEQFF

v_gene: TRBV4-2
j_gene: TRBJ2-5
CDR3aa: CASSQGREGQGETQYF